This entry lists 5 T cell receptor beta chains sequenced from one sample in a study of molecular identifiers for immune sequencing clone quantification. MiXCR, run by TCRdb on the PCR reads, gives a single entry per CDR3 protein. The repertoire consists of fewer than 100,000 distinct CDR3 sequences, with under 25% occurring once and the leading ten covering approximately 1.1%. Sequencing was performed on naive CD8+ T cells from blood, with Jurkat cell RNA spiked in. Indicated subset: FACS-sorted CD8+CD4-CCR7+CD45RA+ naive T cells. The source of these receptors is a human donor in good health. Some libraries in this study had Jurkat cell RNA spiked in.

This clonotype was seen a handful of times. The chain employs TRBV4-3 and TRBJ2-5; D may be TRBD2 (6 bases). The CDR3 runs to 15 residues. Germline values: CDR1 LGHNA, CDR2 YSLEER. Trimming took 0 bases from V and 3 from J, leaving 11 bases between them. CDR3 nucleotide sequence: TGCGCCAGCAGCCAAGATATGTGGGGGGAAGAGACCCAGTACTTC. Translation: CASSQDMWGEETQYF.

This clonotype was counted only a few times. The chain has TRBV14 and TRBJ2-1, with D tentatively TRBD1 (5 bases). The CDR3 covers 15 residues. V dropped 4 bases and J dropped 6 bases, with 16 bases sitting between them. The germline V gene has CDR1 SGHDN and CDR2 FVKESK. The chain's CDR3 is CASSRVGRTGNEQFF. The CDR3, as DNA: TGTGCCAGCAGCCGCGTGGGGCGGACCGGCAATGAGCAGTTCTTC.

The sample holds many counts of this clonotype. J is TRBJ1-5 and V is TRBV6-2 or TRBV6-3; weak D call: TRBD1 (5 bases). CDR1 is MNHEY and CDR2 is SVGEGT in the germline V gene. The CDR3 is 12 amino acids. V was cut by 8 bases and J by 15 bases, with 20 bases left in between. In DNA, the CDR3 is TGTGCCAGCCGGGACGGAATGACCTCAGTGCATTTT. Translating it yields CASRDGMTSVHF.

Comment on this clonotype: This could be a read error, since a much larger clone is one nucleotide away. This likely comes from a read error, as the CDR3 has no conserved phenylalanine or tryptophan at its end. The V call is TRBV6-5, the J call TRBJ1-1; possible D gene TRBD1, 6 bases. The germline CDR1 and CDR2 sequences are MNHEY and SVGAGI. Trimming took 6 bases from V and 4 from J, leaving 15 bases between them. CDR3 size: 14 residues. CDR3 residues: CASRLMGAGTEAFS. Written as DNA, the CDR3 is TGTGCCAGCAGATTGATGGGGGCCGGCACTGAAGCTTTCTCT.

The rearrangement joins TRBV3-1 to TRBJ2-5; D not resolved. This CDR3 has 15 amino acids. The germline gives CDR1 LGHDT, CDR2 YNNKEL (reference sequence). V gave up 0 bases and J gave up 4 bases, with 12 bases separating them. DNA for the CDR3: TGTGCCAGCAGCCAAGATTCGGCCCTCGGAGAGACCCAGTACTTC. Its translation: CASSQDSALGETQYF.